This T cell receptor (beta chain) was identified in a study of identical twins. Regarding this clonotype: The antigen remains unidentified.

Study-wide findings and caveats: Cord blood beta clonotypes that were abundant carried fewer insertions, and memory repertoires showed no such trend. Beta out-of-frame sequences showed weaker excess sharing between twins.

TCRdb reanalysed the 5' RACE reads using MiXCR and keeps one entry per CDR3 protein. The data hold about 250,000 distinct CDR3 sequences, with about 8.5% observed a single time. Germline values: CDR1 SGHNT, CDR2 YENEEA. V lost 5 bases, J lost 2 bases, and 11 bases lay in between. The CDR3 runs to 14 residues. Another study also made use of these data, one on yellow fever vaccine responses in identical twins.

The receptor was derived from a woman aged 18-35 years in good health. The sequenced sample consisted of CD8+ T cells sorted from blood. This sequence joins TRBV11-3 and TRBJ2-3, with no clear D. Here the CDR3 reads CASSVAGYTDTQYF. The DNA for the CDR3 is TGTGCCAGCAGCGTAGCCGGCTACACAGATACGCAGTATTTT. Complete variable domain (other parts from reference TRBV11-3 and TRBJ2-3): EAGVVQSPRYKIIEKKQPVAFWCNPISGHNTLYWYLQNLGQGPELLIRYENEEAVDDSQLPKDRFSAERLKGVDSTLKIQPAELGDSAVYLCASSVAGYTDTQYFGPGTRLTVL.